This T cell receptor beta chain stems from a study of cytomegalovirus exposure and HLA in healthy donors. General study findings and limits: Many donors shared some public TCRs, even though most TCR sequences were rare. TCR beta V- and J-gene trimming, according to a later analysis, was linked to a missense DCLRE1C variant. DRB1 showed the most TCR associations and HLA-C the fewest in a later analysis, as rates varied by HLA locus.

Concerning this clone itself: Its specificity is not known.

Primers included in the PCR were 60 Vbeta and 13 Jbeta primers. In the source study's methods: Unique TCR beta chains numbered 80 million to 95 million in a later analysis, with around 10 million shared. The table came from immunoSEQ multiplex PCR; TCRdb's copy has only in-frame clones and leaves some out. That table is the source of V, J and clone size, and D and trimming were worked out from the DNA. The sample lists some 110,000 clones; 70% to 80% were seen once. J lost 4 bases, V lost 6 bases, and 7 bases had no gene match. Germline-derived CDR1 and CDR2 are MNHNS and SASEGT. There are 15 residues in the CDR3.

The sequenced sample was PBMCs. J is TRBJ1-3 and V is TRBV6-1; 9 bases match TRBD1. The receptor was isolated from a woman under 30 in good health and CMV-seropositive. The CDR3 reads CASSPDRGLGNTIYF. For the CDR3, the DNA is TGTGCCAGCAGCCCTGACAGGGGGTTAGGAAACACCATATATTTT.